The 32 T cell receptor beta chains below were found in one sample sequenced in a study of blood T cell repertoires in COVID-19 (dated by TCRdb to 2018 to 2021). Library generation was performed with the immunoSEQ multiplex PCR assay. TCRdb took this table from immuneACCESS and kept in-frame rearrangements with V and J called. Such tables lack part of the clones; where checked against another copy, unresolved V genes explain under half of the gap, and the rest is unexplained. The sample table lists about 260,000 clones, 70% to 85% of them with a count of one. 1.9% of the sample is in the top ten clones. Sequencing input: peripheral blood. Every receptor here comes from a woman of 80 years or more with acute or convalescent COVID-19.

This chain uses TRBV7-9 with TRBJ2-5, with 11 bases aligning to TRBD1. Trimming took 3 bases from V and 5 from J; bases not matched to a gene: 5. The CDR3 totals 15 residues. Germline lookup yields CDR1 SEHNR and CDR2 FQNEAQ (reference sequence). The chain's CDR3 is CASSLGQGVEETQYF. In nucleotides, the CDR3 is TGTGCCAGCAGCTTGGGACAGGGGGTGGAGGAGACCCAGTACTTC.

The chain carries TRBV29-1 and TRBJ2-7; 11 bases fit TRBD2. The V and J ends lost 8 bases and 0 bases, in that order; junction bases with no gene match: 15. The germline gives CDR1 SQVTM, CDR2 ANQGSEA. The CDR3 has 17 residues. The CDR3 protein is CSILRGTSGTLSYEQYF. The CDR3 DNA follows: TGCAGCATCCTCCGGGGGACTAGCGGAACCCTCTCCTACGAGCAGTACTTC.

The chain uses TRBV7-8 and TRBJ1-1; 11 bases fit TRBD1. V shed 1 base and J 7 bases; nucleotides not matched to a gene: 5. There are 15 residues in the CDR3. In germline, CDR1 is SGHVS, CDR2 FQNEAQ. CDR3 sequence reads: CASSLGGQGEDEAFF. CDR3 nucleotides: TGTGCCAGCAGCTTAGGGGGACAGGGGGAGGATGAAGCTTTCTTT.

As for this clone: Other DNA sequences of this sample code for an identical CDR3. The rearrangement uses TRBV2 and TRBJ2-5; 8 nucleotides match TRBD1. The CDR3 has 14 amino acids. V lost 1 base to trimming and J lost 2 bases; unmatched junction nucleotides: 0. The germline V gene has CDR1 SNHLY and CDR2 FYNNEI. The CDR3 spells CASSEDRGQETQYF. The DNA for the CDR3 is TGTGCCAGCAGTGAAGACAGGGGGCAAGAGACCCAGTACTTC.

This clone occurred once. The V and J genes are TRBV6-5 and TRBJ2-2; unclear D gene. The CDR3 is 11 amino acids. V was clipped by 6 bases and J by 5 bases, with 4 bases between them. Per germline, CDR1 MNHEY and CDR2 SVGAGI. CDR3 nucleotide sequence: TGTGCCAGCAGCAGGACCGGGGAGCTGTTTTTT. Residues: CASSRTGELFF.

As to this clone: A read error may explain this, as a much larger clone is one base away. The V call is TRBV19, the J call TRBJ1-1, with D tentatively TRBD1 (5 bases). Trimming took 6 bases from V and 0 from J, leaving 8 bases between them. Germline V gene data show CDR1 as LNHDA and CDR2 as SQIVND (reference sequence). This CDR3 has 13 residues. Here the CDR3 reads CASSSTVNTEAFF. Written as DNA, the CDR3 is TGTGCCAGTAGCTCGACAGTGAACACTGAAGCTTTCTTT.

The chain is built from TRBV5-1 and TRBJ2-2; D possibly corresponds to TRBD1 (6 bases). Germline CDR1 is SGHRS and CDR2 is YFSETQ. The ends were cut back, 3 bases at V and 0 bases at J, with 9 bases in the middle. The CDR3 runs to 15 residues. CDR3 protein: CASSYTGPNTGELFF. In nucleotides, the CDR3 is TGCGCCAGCAGCTACACAGGGCCGAACACCGGGGAGCTGTTTTTT.

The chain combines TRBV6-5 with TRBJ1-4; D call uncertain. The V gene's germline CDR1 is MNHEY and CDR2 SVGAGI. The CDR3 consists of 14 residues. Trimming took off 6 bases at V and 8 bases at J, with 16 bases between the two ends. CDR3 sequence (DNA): TGTGCCAGCAGCTACGGAGGAGGGAAGGAAAAACTGTTTTTT. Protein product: CASSYGGGKEKLFF.

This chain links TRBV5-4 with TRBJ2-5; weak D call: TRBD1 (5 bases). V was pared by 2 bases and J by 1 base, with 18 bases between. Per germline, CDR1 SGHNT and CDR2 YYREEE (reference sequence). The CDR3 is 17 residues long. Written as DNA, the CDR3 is TGTGCCAGCAGCTTTCGGGTATCGCAGGGCCTCCAAGAGACCCAGTACTTC. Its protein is CASSFRVSQGLQETQYF.

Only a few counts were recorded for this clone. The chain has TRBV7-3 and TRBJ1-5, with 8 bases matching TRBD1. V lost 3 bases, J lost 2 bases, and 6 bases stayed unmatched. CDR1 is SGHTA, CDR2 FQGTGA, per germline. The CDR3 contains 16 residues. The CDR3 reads CASSLVSTGGNQPQHF. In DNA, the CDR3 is TGTGCCAGCAGCTTGGTATCGACAGGGGGCAATCAGCCCCAGCATTTT.

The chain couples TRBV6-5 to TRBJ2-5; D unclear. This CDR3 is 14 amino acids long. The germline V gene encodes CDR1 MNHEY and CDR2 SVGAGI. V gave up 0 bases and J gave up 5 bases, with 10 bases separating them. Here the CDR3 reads CASSYSSYLETQYF. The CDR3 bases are TGTGCCAGCAGTTACTCGAGCTATTTGGAGACCCAGTACTTC.

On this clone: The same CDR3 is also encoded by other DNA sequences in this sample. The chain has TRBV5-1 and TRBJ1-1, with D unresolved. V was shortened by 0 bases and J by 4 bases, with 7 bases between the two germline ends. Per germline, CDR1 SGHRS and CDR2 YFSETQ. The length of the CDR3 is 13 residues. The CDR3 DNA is TGCGCCAGCAGCTTGGGCGGGAGCACTGAAGCTTTCTTT. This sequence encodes CASSLGGSTEAFF.

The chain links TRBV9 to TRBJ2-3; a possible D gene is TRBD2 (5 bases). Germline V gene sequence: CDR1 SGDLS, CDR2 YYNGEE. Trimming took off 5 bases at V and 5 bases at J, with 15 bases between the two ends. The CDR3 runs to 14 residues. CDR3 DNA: TGTGCCAGCAGTAGCCGGGGTAACGGAGATACGCAGTATTTT. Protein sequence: CASSSRGNGDTQYF.

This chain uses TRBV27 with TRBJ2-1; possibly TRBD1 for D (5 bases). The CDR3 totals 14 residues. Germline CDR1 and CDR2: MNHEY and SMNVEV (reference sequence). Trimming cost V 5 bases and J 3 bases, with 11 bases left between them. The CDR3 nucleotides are TGTGCCAGCAGTATGACGACAGACTACAATGAGCAGTTCTTC. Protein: CASSMTTDYNEQFF.

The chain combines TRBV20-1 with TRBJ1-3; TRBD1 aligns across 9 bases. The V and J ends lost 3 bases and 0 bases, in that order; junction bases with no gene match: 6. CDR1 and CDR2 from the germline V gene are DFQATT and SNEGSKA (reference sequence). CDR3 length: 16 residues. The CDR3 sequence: CSASGTGILSGNTIYF. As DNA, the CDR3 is TGCAGTGCTAGTGGGACAGGGATTCTCTCTGGAAACACCATATATTTT.

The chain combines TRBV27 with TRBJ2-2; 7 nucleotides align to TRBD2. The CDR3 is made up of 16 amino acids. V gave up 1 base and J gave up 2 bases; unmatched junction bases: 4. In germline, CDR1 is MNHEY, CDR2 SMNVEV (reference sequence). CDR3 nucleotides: TGTGCCAGCAGTTTATGGCTAGCGGACAACACCGGGGAGCTGTTTTTT. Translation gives CASSLWLADNTGELFF.

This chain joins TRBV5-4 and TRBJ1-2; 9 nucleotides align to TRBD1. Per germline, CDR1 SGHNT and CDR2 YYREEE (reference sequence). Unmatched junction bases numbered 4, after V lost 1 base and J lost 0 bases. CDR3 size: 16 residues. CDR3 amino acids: CASSLIRQGANYGYTF. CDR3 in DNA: TGTGCCAGCAGCTTGATTCGACAGGGGGCTAACTATGGCTACACCTTC.

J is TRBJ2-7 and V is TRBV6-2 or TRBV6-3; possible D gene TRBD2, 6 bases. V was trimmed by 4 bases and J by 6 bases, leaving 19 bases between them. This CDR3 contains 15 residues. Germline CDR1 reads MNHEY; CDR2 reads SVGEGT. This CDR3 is CASSSPTAGHVEQYF. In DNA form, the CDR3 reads TGTGCCAGCAGTTCCCCTACAGCGGGTCATGTCGAGCAGTACTTC.

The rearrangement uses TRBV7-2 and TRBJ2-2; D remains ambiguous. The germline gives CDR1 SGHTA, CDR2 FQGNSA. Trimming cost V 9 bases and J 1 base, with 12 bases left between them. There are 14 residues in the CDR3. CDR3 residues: CASNLDLNTGELFF. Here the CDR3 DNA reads TGTGCCAGTAACCTAGATCTGAACACCGGGGAGCTGTTTTTT.

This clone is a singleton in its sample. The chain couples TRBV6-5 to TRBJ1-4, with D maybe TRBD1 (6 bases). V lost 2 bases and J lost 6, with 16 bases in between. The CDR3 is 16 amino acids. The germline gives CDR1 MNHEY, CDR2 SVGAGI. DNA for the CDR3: TGTGCCAGCAGTTACCAAACCCTTAGGACAGATGAAAAACTGTTTTTT. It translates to CASSYQTLRTDEKLFF.

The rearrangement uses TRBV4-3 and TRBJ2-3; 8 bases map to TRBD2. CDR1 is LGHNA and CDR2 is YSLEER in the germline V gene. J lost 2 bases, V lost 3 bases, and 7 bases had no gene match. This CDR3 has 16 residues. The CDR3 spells CASSQQLAGFTDTQYF. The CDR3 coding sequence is TGCGCCAGCAGCCAGCAATTAGCGGGGTTCACAGATACGCAGTATTTT.

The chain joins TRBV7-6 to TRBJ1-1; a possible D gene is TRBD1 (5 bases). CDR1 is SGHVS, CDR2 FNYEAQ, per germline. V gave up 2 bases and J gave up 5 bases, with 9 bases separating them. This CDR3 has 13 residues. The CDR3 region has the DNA TGTGCCAGCAGCTTATCCTCAGGGACTGAAGCTTTCTTT. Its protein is CASSLSSGTEAFF.

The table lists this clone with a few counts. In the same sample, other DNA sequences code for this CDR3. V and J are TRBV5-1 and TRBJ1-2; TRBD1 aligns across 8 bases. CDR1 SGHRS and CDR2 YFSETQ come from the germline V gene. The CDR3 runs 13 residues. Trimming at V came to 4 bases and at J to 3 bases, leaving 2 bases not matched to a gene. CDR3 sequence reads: CASSPTGDYGYTF. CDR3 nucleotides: TGCGCCAGCAGCCCGACAGGGGACTATGGCTACACCTTC.

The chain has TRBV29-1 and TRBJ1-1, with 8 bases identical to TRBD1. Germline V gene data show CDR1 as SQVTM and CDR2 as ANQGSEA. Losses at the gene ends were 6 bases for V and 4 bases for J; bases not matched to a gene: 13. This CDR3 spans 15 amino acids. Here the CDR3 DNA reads TGCAGCGTCGATCCGGGACAGGCGGTTGTCACTGAAGCTTTCTTT. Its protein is CSVDPGQAVVTEAFF.

CDR3 sequence (DNA): TGTGCCAGCAACAAACAGGGCGCCAAAAACATTCAGTACTTC. Its protein product is CASNKQGAKNIQYF. The chain couples TRBV6-6 to TRBJ2-4; weak D call: TRBD1 (6 bases). The V gene lost 7 bases and the J gene lost 1 base, with 11 bases spanning the gap. The CDR3 has 14 amino acids. Germline CDR1 is MNHNY and CDR2 is SVGAGI (reference sequence).

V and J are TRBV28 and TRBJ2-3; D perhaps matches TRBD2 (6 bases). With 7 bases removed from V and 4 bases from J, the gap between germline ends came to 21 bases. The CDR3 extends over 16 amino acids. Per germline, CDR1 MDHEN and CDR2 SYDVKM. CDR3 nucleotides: TGTGCCAGCACCCCAAACCCCGGGACTGGCCCAGATACGCAGTATTTT. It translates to CASTPNPGTGPDTQYF.

In DNA, the CDR3 is TGTGCCAGCAGTGATCTGGGACAGGGTAATTCACCCCTCCACTTT. This encodes CASSDLGQGNSPLHF. The gene calls are TRBV6-1 and TRBJ1-6; 9 nucleotides agree with TRBD1. The CDR3 runs to 15 residues. Trimming at V came to 3 bases and at J to 6 bases, leaving 3 bases not matched to a gene. CDR1 and CDR2 (germline): MNHNS, SASEGT.

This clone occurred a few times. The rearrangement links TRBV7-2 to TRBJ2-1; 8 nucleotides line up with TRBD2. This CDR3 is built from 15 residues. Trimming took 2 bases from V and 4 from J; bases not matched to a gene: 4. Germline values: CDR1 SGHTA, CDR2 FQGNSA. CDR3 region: CASSLQTSGYNEQFF. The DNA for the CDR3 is TGTGCCAGCAGCTTACAAACTAGCGGTTACAATGAGCAGTTCTTC.

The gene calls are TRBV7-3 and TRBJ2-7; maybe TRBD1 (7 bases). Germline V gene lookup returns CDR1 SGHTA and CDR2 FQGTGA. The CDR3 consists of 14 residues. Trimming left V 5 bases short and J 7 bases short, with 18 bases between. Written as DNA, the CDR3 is TGTGCCAGCAGCCACGACGAGGGGGCGGGAGAGCAGTACTTC. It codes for CASSHDEGAGEQYF.

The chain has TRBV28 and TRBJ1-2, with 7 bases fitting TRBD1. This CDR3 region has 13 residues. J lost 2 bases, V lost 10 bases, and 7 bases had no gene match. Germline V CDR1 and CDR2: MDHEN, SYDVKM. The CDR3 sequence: CATRGGPNYGYTF. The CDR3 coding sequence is TGTGCCACCAGGGGGGGGCCGAACTATGGCTACACCTTC.

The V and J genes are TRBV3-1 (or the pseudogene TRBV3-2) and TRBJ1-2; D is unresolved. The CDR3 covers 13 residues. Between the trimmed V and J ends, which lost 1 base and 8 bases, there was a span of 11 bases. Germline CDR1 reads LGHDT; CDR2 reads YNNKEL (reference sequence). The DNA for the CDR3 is TGTGCCAGCAGCCAAGGGTCACAATGGGGCTACACCTTC. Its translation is CASSQGSQWGYTF.

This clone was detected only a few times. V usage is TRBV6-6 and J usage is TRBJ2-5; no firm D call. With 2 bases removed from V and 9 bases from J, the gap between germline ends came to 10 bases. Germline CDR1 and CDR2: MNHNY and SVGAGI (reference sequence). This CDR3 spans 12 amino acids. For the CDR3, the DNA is TGTGCCAGCAGTTACCCCCTTCAGGCCCAGTACTTC. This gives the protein CASSYPLQAQYF.